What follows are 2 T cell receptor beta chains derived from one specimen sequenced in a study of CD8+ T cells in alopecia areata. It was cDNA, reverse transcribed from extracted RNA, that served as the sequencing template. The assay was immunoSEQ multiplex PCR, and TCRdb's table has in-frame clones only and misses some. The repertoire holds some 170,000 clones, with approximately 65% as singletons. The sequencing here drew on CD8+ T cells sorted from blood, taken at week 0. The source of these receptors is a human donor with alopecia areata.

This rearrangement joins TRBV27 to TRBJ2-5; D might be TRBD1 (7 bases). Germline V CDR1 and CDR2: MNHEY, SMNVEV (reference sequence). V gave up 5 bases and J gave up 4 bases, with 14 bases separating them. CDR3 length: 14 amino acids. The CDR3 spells CASSNRQGGETQYF. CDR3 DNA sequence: TGTGCCAGCAGTAACAGACAGGGAGGAGAGACCCAGTACTTC.

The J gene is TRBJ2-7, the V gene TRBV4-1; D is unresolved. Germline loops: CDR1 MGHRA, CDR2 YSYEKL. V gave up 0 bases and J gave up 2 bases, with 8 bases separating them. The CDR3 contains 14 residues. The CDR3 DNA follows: TGCGCCAGCAGCCAAGATGGCAGTACCTACGAGCAGTACTTC. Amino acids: CASSQDGSTYEQYF.